Following are 20 T cell receptor beta chains from one sample sequenced in a study of shared clonotypes between healthy human individuals (dated by TCRdb to 2020 to 2021). The library relied on the immunoSEQ multiplex PCR assay. TCRdb obtained this table from immuneACCESS and retained in-frame rearrangements with V and J assigned. These tables miss some clones; where compared with another copy, unresolved V genes account for less than half of the shortfall, and the remainder is unexplained. The sample has a few million clones on record, approximately 94% of them singletons. The ten largest account for approximately 0.13% of the sample. The material sequenced was naive CD4+ T cells sorted from blood. According to the study, the label for this sample's cell subset or site signals: CD45RA+ positively selected. The receptors were gathered from a man younger than 35 in good health.

The chain uses TRBV9 and TRBJ2-7; D remains unclear. CDR1 and CDR2 from the germline V gene are SGDLS and YYNGEE. The germline V and J ends were trimmed by 4 bases and 6 bases, with 17 bases remaining between them. The CDR3 contains 14 residues. The DNA for the CDR3 is TGTGCCAGCAGCCCCCGTTTTGAGAAATTCGAGCAGTACTTC. Translation gives CASSPRFEKFEQYF.

The gene calls are TRBV9 and TRBJ1-3; D is uncertain. This CDR3 contains 15 residues. CDR1 SGDLS and CDR2 YYNGEE come from the germline V gene. Trimming pared 4 bases from V and 1 base from J, leaving 12 bases between. CDR3 DNA: TGTGCCAGCAGCAGGGAGGGAATTTCTGGAAACACCATATATTTT. This sequence encodes CASSREGISGNTIYF.

For this clone: This same CDR3 is encoded by further DNA sequences in the sample. This sequence joins TRBV10-3 and TRBJ2-3; D not resolved. This CDR3 has 14 residues. The V and J ends lost 0 bases and 1 base respectively, with 5 bases between them. Germline V CDR1 and CDR2: ENHRY, SYGVKD. This chain's CDR3 is CAISESSGTDTQYF. The CDR3 region has the DNA TGTGCCATCAGTGAGTCGAGCGGCACAGATACGCAGTATTTT.

In nucleotides, the CDR3 is TGTGCCAGCAGCGAGCGGCTCGGGCAGGGGGCTGGACTAGCGGTGGGCAATGAGCAGTTCTTC. It codes for CASSERLGQGAGLAVGNEQFF. The V and J genes are TRBV9 and TRBJ2-1; 10 bases align to TRBD2. The CDR3 has 21 residues. Trimming removed 3 bases from V and 6 bases from J; junction bases left unmatched: 24. CDR1 is SGDLS, CDR2 YYNGEE, per germline.

This clone appeared once. The chain couples TRBV5-6 to TRBJ2-1; perhaps TRBD2 as D (6 bases). CDR3 length equals 12 residues. Germline values: CDR1 SGHDT, CDR2 YYEEEE. Trimming stripped 0 bases from V and 9 bases from J, with 7 bases between. In DNA, the CDR3 is TGTGCCAGCAGCTTGGTGGAGGGTGAGCAGTTCTTC. This encodes CASSLVEGEQFF.

As to this clone: This same CDR3 is encoded by further DNA sequences in the sample. V usage is TRBV5-6 and J usage is TRBJ1-3; no firm D call. CDR3 length: 15 residues. V lost 2 bases to trimming and J lost 3 bases, with 12 bases between them. CDR1 is SGHDT and CDR2 is YYEEEE in the germline V gene. The CDR3 nucleotides read TGTGCCAGCAGCTTACGGGGTCGGTTTGGAAACACCATATATTTT. This gives the protein CASSLRGRFGNTIYF.

The rearrangement links TRBV28 to TRBJ2-4; possible D gene TRBD2, 5 bases. CDR1 and CDR2 from the germline V gene are MDHEN and SYDVKM. V lost 5 bases and J lost 6, with 8 bases in between. The CDR3 has 12 residues. The DNA for the CDR3 is TGTGCCAGCAGTACCGGGGTAAACATTCAGTACTTC. Translating it yields CASSTGVNIQYF. The full variable domain, with the rest looked up from reference TRBV28 and TRBJ2-4, is DVKVTQSSRYLVKRTGEKVFLECVQDMDHENMFWYRQDPGLGLRLIYFSYDVKMKEKGDIPEGYSVSREKKERFSLILESASTNQTSMYLCASSTGVNIQYFGAGTRLSVL.

This clone was picked up one time. The rearrangement joins TRBV5-4 to TRBJ2-2; D is possibly TRBD1 (6 bases). V lost 3 bases and J lost 5, with 11 bases in between. The CDR3 consists of 14 residues. Germline V CDR1 and CDR2: SGHNT, YYREEE (reference sequence). DNA of the CDR3: TGTGCCAGCAGCTCGGGCAGGGGTACCGGGGAGCTGTTTTTT. It translates to CASSSGRGTGELFF.

This chain uses TRBV7-2 with TRBJ2-5; D is undetermined. The length of the CDR3 is 14 residues. The ends were cut back, 0 bases at V and 1 base at J, with 6 bases in the middle. Germline CDR1 SGHTA, CDR2 FQGNSA. Written as DNA, the CDR3 is TGTGCCAGCAGCTTAGCTCCAGGCCAAGAGACCCAGTACTTC. It encodes CASSLAPGQETQYF.

The gene calls are TRBV25-1 and TRBJ2-3; D gene uncertain. Trimming took 3 bases from V and 3 from J, leaving 4 bases between them. CDR3 size: 12 residues. Germline V gene data show CDR1 as MGHDK and CDR2 as SYGVNS. The CDR3 coding sequence is TGTGCCAGCAGTGATCTAACAGATACGCAGTATTTT. Translating gives CASSDLTDTQYF. Filled out from reference TRBV25-1 and TRBJ2-3, the complete variable domain reads EADIYQTPRYLVIGTGKKITLECSQTMGHDKMYWYQQDPGMELHLIHYSYGVNSTEKGDLSSESTVSRIRTEHFPLTLESARPSHTSQYLCASSDLTDTQYFGPGTRLTVL.

V usage is TRBV15 and J usage is TRBJ1-2; D is undetermined. Germline CDR1 is LNHNV and CDR2 is YYDKDF (reference sequence). V dropped 1 base and J dropped 0 bases, with 9 bases sitting between them. The length of the CDR3 is 15 residues. CDR3 nucleotide sequence: TGTGCCACCAGCAGAGGTGGGGAACCTAACTATGGCTACACCTTC. Protein sequence: CATSRGGEPNYGYTF.

On this clone itself: Other DNA sequences of this sample code for an identical CDR3. This chain connects TRBV7-9 to TRBJ2-7; 7 nucleotides align to TRBD1. With 1 base clipped from V and 0 bases from J, the junction kept 0 bases outside the gene matches. This CDR3 has 14 residues. CDR1 is SEHNR and CDR2 is FQNEAQ in the germline V gene (reference sequence). The DNA for the CDR3 is TGTGCCAGCAGCTTAGACAGGGGCTCCTACGAGCAGTACTTC. This translates into CASSLDRGSYEQYF.

Turning to this clone: Additional DNA sequences in this sample encode the identical CDR3. This chain uses TRBV30 with TRBJ2-5, with 7 positions matching TRBD2. From germline, CDR1 is GTSNPN and CDR2 SVGIG (reference sequence). CDR3 size: 13 residues. V trimming: 5 bases; J trimming: 4 bases; junction bases outside the gene matches: 7. CDR3 sequence: CAWGRGVGETQYF. The CDR3 DNA follows: TGTGCCTGGGGGAGGGGCGTTGGAGAGACCCAGTACTTC.

The V call is TRBV11-2, the J call TRBJ2-3; 8 nucleotides line up with TRBD2. The CDR3 covers 12 residues. CDR1 is SGHAT, CDR2 FQNNGV, per germline. The trim removed 8 bases at V and 14 bases at J, leaving 12 bases unmatched. CDR3 nucleotides: TGTGCCAGCTCCCTTGCGGGAGGCCCGACGTATTTT. Its translation: CASSLAGGPTYF. The complete variable domain, with remaining parts taken from reference TRBV11-2 and TRBJ2-3, reads EAGVAQSPRYKIIEKRQSVAFWCNPISGHATLYWYQQILGQGPKLLIQFQNNGVVDDSQLPKDRFSAERLKGVDSTLKIQPAKLEDSAVYLCASSLAGGPTYFGPGTRLTVL.

DNA of the CDR3: TGTGCCTCGGGACCGCGCTCCTCCACTGAAGCTTTCTTT. It encodes CASGPRSSTEAFF. The V and J genes are TRBV30 and TRBJ1-1, with a possible D match to TRBD1 (5 bases). CDR1 is GTSNPN and CDR2 is SVGIG in the germline V gene (reference sequence). V gave up 7 bases and J gave up 4 bases, with 16 bases separating them. CDR3 length: 13 amino acids.

About this clone itself: A read error may account for a junction end that differs from germline. The chain joins TRBV11-2 to TRBJ2-7; D tentatively reads TRBD1 or TRBD2 (5 bases each). This CDR3 contains 14 residues. The germline V gene has CDR1 SGHAT and CDR2 FQNNGV. In nucleotides, the CDR3 is TGTGCCAGCAGCTTAGACCCTACCGGGACGCCCTTCGGCTTC. It translates to CASSLDPTGTPFGF.

With respect to this clone: An end of the junction does not agree with germline; a read error may underlie this. The V call is TRBV5-8, the J call TRBJ1-6, with D possibly being TRBD1 (6 bases). The CDR3 runs 11 residues. Germline CDR1 reads SGHTS; CDR2 reads YDEGEE. Written as DNA, the CDR3 is TGTGCCAGCAGCCCCCGGGACACCCCGTTCTTC. This gives the protein CASSPRDTPFF.

The CDR3 DNA is TGTGCCAGTAGTGGGGACAGGGAGGTCTCCGGGGAGCTGTTTTTT. Protein product: CASSGDREVSGELFF. This sequence joins TRBV19 and TRBJ2-2; 9 bases align to TRBD1. With V trimmed by 5 bases and J by 6 bases, 7 bases remained unmatched. Germline-derived CDR1 and CDR2 are LNHDA and SQIVND (reference sequence). CDR3 size: 15 residues. The entire variable domain, with the rest obtained from reference TRBV19 and TRBJ2-2, is as follows: DGGITQSPKYLFRKEGQNVTLSCEQNLNHDAMYWYRQDPGQGLRLIYYSQIVNDFQKGDIAEGYSVSREKKESFPLTVTSAQKNPTAFYLCASSGDREVSGELFFGEGSRLTVL.

The gene calls are TRBV15 and TRBJ1-5; D is undetermined. This CDR3 has 16 amino acids. CDR1 and CDR2 (germline): LNHNV, YYDKDF (reference sequence). The V end was cut by 0 bases, the J end by 3 bases, with 12 bases between. In DNA form, the CDR3 reads TGTGCCACCAGCAGAGACCGCCCAGGAAACAATCAGCCCCAGCATTTT. Its translation is CATSRDRPGNNQPQHF.

This chain uses TRBV10-2 with TRBJ2-7, with 9 bases fitting TRBD2. The CDR3 is made up of 17 amino acids. The ends lost 0 bases at V and 2 bases at J; junction bases unmatched: 8. Germline CDR1 WSHSY, CDR2 SAAADI. CDR3 sequence: CASSESISSGAPYEQYF. DNA of the CDR3: TGCGCCAGCAGTGAGTCGATATCTAGCGGGGCCCCCTACGAGCAGTACTTC.